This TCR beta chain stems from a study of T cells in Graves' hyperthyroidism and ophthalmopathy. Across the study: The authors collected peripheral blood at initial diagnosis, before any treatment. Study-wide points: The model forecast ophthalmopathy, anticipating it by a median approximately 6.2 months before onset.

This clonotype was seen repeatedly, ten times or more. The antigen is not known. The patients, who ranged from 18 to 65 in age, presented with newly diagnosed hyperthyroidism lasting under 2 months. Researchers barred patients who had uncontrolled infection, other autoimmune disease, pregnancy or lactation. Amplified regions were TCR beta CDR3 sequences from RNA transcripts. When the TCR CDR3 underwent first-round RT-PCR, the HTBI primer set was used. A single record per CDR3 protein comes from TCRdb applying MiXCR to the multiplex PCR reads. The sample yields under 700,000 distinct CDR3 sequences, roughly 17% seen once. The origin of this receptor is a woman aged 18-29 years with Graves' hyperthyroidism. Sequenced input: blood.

CDR3 nucleotide sequence: TGTGCCAGCAGTTTAACGGCAGGGGACACTGAAGCTTTCTTT. This translates into CASSLTAGDTEAFF. The genes are TRBV12-3 or TRBV12-4 and TRBJ1-1; D is perhaps TRBD1 (6 bases). Trimming cost V 2 bases and J 3 bases, with 10 bases left between them. The CDR3 covers 14 residues.